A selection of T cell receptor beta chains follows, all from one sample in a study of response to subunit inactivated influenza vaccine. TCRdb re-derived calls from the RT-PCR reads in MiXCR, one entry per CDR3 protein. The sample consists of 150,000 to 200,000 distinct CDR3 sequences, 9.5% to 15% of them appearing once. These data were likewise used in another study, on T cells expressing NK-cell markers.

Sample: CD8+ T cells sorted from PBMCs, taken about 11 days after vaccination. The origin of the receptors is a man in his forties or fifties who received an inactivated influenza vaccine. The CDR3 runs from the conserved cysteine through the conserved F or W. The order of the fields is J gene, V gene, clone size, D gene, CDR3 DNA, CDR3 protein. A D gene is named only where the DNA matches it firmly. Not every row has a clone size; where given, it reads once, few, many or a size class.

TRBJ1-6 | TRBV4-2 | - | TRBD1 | TGTGCCAGCAGCCAGGGGACAGGGAGTATCTCACCCCTCCACTTT | CASSQGTGSISPLHF
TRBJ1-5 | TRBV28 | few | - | TGTGCCAGCAGCCTCATCCGAATGATTAGCAATCAGCCCCAGCATTTT | CASSLIRMISNQPQHF
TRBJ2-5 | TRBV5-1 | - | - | TGCGCCAGCAGCTTGGGGTCGGTATGGTACTTC | CASSLGSVWYF
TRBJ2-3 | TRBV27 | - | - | TGTGCCAGCAGTAGCCTTAGGTGGTCGGGCACAGATACGCAGTATTTT | CASSSLRWSGTDTQYF
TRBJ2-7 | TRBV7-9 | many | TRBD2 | TGTGCCAGCAGCCTGACAGTTACGGCTAGCGGAAACTACGAGCAGTACTTC | CASSLTVTASGNYEQYF
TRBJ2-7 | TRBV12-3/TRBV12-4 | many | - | TGTGCCAGCAGTTTGAAAGTTTGGGAGCAGTACTTC | CASSLKVWEQYF
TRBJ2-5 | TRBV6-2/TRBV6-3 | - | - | TGTGCCAGCAGTTACTCGCGGGCCCAGTACTTC | CASSYSRAQYF
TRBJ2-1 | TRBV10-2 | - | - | TGCGCCAGCAGTGAGCGGTACGATGAGCAGTTCTTC | CASSERYDEQFF
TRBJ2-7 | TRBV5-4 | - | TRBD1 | TGTGCCAGCAGCTTGTACAGGGGCCCAGAGGAGCAGTACTTC | CASSLYRGPEEQYF
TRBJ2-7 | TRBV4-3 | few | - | TGCGCCAGCAGCCAAGTTCCGGACGACTACGAGCAGTACTTC | CASSQVPDDYEQYF
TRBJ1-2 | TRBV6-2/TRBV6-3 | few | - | TGTGCCAGCACCAACCCCACATCACCCTATGGCTACACCTTC | CASTNPTSPYGYTF
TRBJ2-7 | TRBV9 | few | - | TGTGCCAGCAGCGACTACACGGCTCGGGAGCAGTACTTC | CASSDYTAREQYF
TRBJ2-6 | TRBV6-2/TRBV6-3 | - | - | TGTGCCAGCACATATGGGGACGTCCTGACTTTC | CASTYGDVLTF
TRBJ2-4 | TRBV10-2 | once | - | TGCGCCAGCAGTGAGTTCCAGGGCGAAATAGCCAAAAACATTCAGTACTTC | CASSEFQGEIAKNIQYF
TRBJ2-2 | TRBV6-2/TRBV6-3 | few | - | TGTGCCAGCCACACCCCACAGGGTACCAACACCGGGGAGCTGTTTTTT | CASHTPQGTNTGELFF
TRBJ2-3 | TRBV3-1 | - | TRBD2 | TGTGCCAGCAGCCAAAGAACTAGCGGGGGTGTTACAGATACGCAGTATTTT | CASSQRTSGGVTDTQYF
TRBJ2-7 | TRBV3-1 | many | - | TGTGCCAGCAGCGCTGGAATCTCCTACGAGCAGTACTTC | CASSAGISYEQYF
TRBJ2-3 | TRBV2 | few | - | TGTGCCAGCAGTGAAGCGTCCTCTCCGACTCCCACAGATACGCAGTATTTT | CASSEASSPTPTDTQYF
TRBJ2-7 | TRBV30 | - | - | TGTGCCTGGAGTCCCAGGGTGGTTCTAGTCGGGGGCTACGAGCAGTACTTC | CAWSPRVVLVGGYEQYF
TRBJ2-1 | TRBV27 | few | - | TGTGCCAGCAGTTTAAAAGGGGGTGAGCAGTTCTTC | CASSLKGGEQFF
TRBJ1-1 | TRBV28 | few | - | TGTGCCAGCAGTTCGACCCCAAACAGGTTGAACACTGAAGCTTTCTTT | CASSSTPNRLNTEAFF
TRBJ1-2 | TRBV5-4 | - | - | TGTGCCAGCAGGCAAGGGACGACGACCGGCTACACCTTC | CASRQGTTTGYTF
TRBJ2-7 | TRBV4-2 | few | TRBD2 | TGTGCCAGCAGCCAAGTAGCGGGGGGGGACTACGAGCAGTACTTC | CASSQVAGGDYEQYF
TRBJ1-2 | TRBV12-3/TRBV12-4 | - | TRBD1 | TGTGCCAGCAGTTTAGCAGGGGGCGCGCTTGGCTACACCTTC | CASSLAGGALGYTF
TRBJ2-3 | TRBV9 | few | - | TGTGCCAGCAGCGTAGAGAGGGCGAGGACAGATACGCAGTATTTT | CASSVERARTDTQYF
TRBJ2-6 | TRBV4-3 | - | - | TGCGCCAGCAGCCAAGAAAGTAGCTCTGGGGCCAACGTCCTGACTTTC | CASSQESSSGANVLTF
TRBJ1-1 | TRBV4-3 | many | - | TGCGCCAGCAGCCACCGATGGGGTAAAGCGGCCGTGAACACTGAAGCTTTCTTT | CASSHRWGKAAVNTEAFF
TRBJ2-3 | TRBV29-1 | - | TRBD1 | TGCAGCGTTGATTCCGGGACAGGGATCTCAGATACGCAGTATTTT | CSVDSGTGISDTQYF
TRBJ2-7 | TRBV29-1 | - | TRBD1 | TGCAGCGTTGCTAGGGGACAGGGGGCCTACGAGCAGTACTTC | CSVARGQGAYEQYF
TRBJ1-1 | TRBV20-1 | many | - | TGCAGTGCTAGGCCTCGGGGGCACACTGAAGCTTTCTTT | CSARPRGHTEAFF
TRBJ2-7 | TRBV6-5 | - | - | TGTGCCAGCAGTTACTCGGACGGCTTCTCCTACGAGCAGTACTTC | CASSYSDGFSYEQYF
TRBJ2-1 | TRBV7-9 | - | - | TGTGCCAGCAGCTTAGTCTTAGGATCTTACAATGAGCAGTTCTTC | CASSLVLGSYNEQFF
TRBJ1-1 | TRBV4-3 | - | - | TGCGCCAGCAGCCTCTTGGGGTATGAAGCTTTCTTT | CASSLLGYEAFF
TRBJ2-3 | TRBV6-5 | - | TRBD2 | TGTGCCAGCAGTTACGGACTAGCGGGGGGTCTCATCGATACGCAGTATTTT | CASSYGLAGGLIDTQYF
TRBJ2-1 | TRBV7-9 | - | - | TGTGCCAGCAGCTTAGCGGGAGCGGCAAATGAGCAGTTCTTC | CASSLAGAANEQFF
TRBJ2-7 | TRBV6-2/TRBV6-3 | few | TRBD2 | TGTGCCAGCACGTCCCTAGCGGGAGGCTACGAGCAGTACTTC | CASTSLAGGYEQYF
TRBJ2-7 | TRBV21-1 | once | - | TGTGCCAGAAGAAAACCGGGACACCGCCGCGACGAGCAGTACTTC | CARRKPGHRRDEQYF
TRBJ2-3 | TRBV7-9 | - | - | TGTGCCAGCAGCCAGGGATCAGAATATAGCACAGATACGCAGTATTTT | CASSQGSEYSTDTQYF
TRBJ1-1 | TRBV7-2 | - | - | TGTGCCAGCAGCTTAGCGTCCATTAAGGGCGATCTCTATCCCTTGAACACTGAAGCTTTCTTT | CASSLASIKGDLYPLNTEAFF
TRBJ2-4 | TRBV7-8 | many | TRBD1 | TGTGCCAGCAGCTCCACAGGGGAAAACATTCAGTACTTC | CASSSTGENIQYF
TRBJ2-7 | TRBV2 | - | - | TGTGCCAGCAGTATACGGGAGATCCACGAGCAGTACTTC | CASSIREIHEQYF
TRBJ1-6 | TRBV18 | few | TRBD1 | TGTGCCAGCGCACCGGGGGATCATGGGGACAGGTTCTCTAATTCACCCCTCCACTTT | CASAPGDHGDRFSNSPLHF
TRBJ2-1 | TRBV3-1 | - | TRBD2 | TGTGCCAGCAGCCAAGGGACTAGCGGGGTCAATGAGCAGTTCTTC | CASSQGTSGVNEQFF
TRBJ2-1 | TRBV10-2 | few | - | TGCGCCAGCTTCGACAGAGTCAATGAGCAGTTCTTC | CASFDRVNEQFF
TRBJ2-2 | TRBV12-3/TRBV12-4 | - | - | TGTGCCAGCAGTTTCGGCACGAACACCGGGGAGCTGTTTTTT | CASSFGTNTGELFF
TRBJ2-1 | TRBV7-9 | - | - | TGTGCCAGCAGCCCCCCTACCTGGGCTGAGCAGTTCTTC | CASSPPTWAEQFF
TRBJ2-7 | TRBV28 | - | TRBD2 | TGTGCCAGCAGATCCCTGGGACTAGCGGGGTACGAGCAGTACTTC | CASRSLGLAGYEQYF
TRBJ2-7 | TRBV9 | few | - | TGTGCCAGCAGCGTAGCTGTGGCAGGGGGGCTGTACGAGCAGTACTTC | CASSVAVAGGLYEQYF
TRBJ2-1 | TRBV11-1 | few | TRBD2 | TGTGCCAGCAGCTCGGGACTAGCGGGAGGCCACTCCTACAATGAGCAGTTCTTC | CASSSGLAGGHSYNEQFF
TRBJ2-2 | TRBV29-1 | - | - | TGCAGCGTTGTCGGCTGGGAGAACACCGGGGAGCTGTTTTTT | CSVVGWENTGELFF
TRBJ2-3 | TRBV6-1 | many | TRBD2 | TGTGCCAGCAGTGAACTAGCGGGAGGGCCGGATACGCAGTATTTT | CASSELAGGPDTQYF
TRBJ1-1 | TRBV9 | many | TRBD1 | TGTGCCAGCAGCGCCCCCGTGGACAGGGGGGGATCCATGAACACTGAAGCTTTCTTT | CASSAPVDRGGSMNTEAFF
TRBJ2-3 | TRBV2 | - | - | TGTGCCAGCAGTTCCGGGACTCTCCGTAGCACAGATACGCAGTATTTT | CASSSGTLRSTDTQYF
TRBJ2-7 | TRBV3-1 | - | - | TGTGCCTGCAGCCAACAGGTCCCTTTTACACACGAGCAGTACTTC | CACSQQVPFTHEQYF
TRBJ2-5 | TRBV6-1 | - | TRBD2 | TGTGCCAGCGGGACTAGCGGAAAAGAGACCCAGTACTTC | CASGTSGKETQYF
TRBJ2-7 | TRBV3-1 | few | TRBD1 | TGTGCCAGCAGCCTGACCAGGGGGCTTGCCTACGAGCAGTACTTC | CASSLTRGLAYEQYF